This TCR beta chain was recorded in a study of shared clonotypes between healthy human individuals. Per germline, CDR1 SGHRS and CDR2 YFSETQ. CDR3 length equals 14 residues. J lost 6 bases, V lost 2 bases, and 2 bases had no gene match. Sequenced by immunoSEQ multiplex PCR; TCRdb stores in-frame clones only, minus some. Of more than 2 million clones listed, 85% to 95% are singletons. Input material: naive CD4+ T cells sorted from blood. Subset: CD45RA+ positively selected. This receptor was obtained from a man younger than 30 in good health. The chain couples TRBV5-1 to TRBJ2-2, with 9 bases identical to TRBD2. The CDR3: CASSLVAGAGELFF. CDR3 DNA: TGCGCCAGCAGCTTAGTAGCGGGAGCCGGGGAGCTGTTTTTT.